These T cell receptor beta chains were read from a single sample in a study of blood T cells in healthy people across ages. TCRdb reanalysed the 5' RACE reads using MiXCR and keeps one entry per CDR3 protein. Of 1.5 million to 2 million distinct CDR3 sequences listed, roughly 30% are singletons. The sample comprised blood. The receptors here all came from a woman in her 30s in good health. CDR3s include the opening cysteine and the closing phenylalanine or tryptophan. A D gene is named only where the DNA matches it firmly. Clone size is stated in some rows and not others, as once, few, many or a class when expanded.

size	J	V	D	DNA	CDR3
many	TRBJ2-5	TRBV6-5	TRBD2	TGTGCCAGCAGTTACGGGCTAGCGGAAGAGACCCAGTACTTC	CASSYGLAEETQYF
few	TRBJ1-5	TRBV27	NA	TGTGCCAGCAGTCTGACCTCAGGGGCGCGTAACCAGCCCCAGCATTTT	CASSLTSGARNQPQHF
NA	TRBJ1-2	TRBV19	TRBD1	TGTGCCGGCCGGGACAGGATCTATGGCTACACCTTC	CAGRDRIYGYTF
NA	TRBJ2-5	TRBV21-1	NA	TGTGCCAGCCCAATCCGGGAGACCCAGTACTTC	CASPIRETQYF
NA	TRBJ2-6	TRBV30	NA	TGTGCCTGGAGTCATGACTCCCGCTCTGGGGCCAACGTCCTGACTTTC	CAWSHDSRSGANVLTF
few	TRBJ1-1	TRBV29-1	TRBD1	TGCAGCGCTATGGACAGGGGGCGCGTGAGCACTGAAGCTTTCTTT	CSAMDRGRVSTEAFF
NA	TRBJ1-4	TRBV5-1	NA	TGCGCCAGCAGCTTATCGGGGGCGCATCGTGAAAAACTGTTTTTT	CASSLSGAHREKLFF
NA	TRBJ2-5	TRBV24-1	NA	TGTGCCACCAGTGATGGGCGGGGATCGGGAGAGACCCAGTACTTC	CATSDGRGSGETQYF
NA	TRBJ1-1	TRBV7-2	TRBD1	TGTGCCAACAGCTCCGCGGACAGGGGAGACACTGAAGCTTTCTTT	CANSSADRGDTEAFF
once	TRBJ2-3	TRBV12-5	TRBD2	TGTGCTAGTGGTTCAGGGACTAGCGGACTTACTAGCACAGATACGCAGTATTTT	CASGSGTSGLTSTDTQYF
NA	TRBJ2-3	TRBV2	NA	TGTGCCAGCAGAGATCACAGTTCTTGGGATACGCAGTATTTT	CASRDHSSWDTQYF
many	TRBJ2-1	TRBV29-1	NA	TGCACCCGTTGGGTATACGGTTACAATGAGCAGTTCTTC	CTRWVYGYNEQFF
NA	TRBJ2-7	TRBV12-3/TRBV12-4	NA	TGTGCCAGCAGAATGCCAGGGTCCCACGAGCAGTACTTC	CASRMPGSHEQYF
NA	TRBJ2-7	TRBV20-1	NA	TGCAGTGCTGTTCCGGGGACGCCCTCCTACGAGCAGTACTTC	CSAVPGTPSYEQYF
many	TRBJ1-4	TRBV5-1	TRBD1	TGCGCCAGCAGCTGGACAGGGGCGACAACTAATGAAAAACTGTTTTTT	CASSWTGATTNEKLFF
NA	TRBJ2-7	TRBV11-2	TRBD1	TGTGCCAGCAGCTTCGTAGACAGGGACGAGCAGTACTTC	CASSFVDRDEQYF
NA	TRBJ2-7	TRBV20-1	TRBD2	TGCAGTGCTAGAGACGGAGCTAGCGGGGGCTACGAGCAGTACTTC	CSARDGASGGYEQYF
few	TRBJ1-4	TRBV10-3	TRBD1	TGTGCCGTGGGACAGGGGGATGAAAAACTGTTTTTT	CAVGQGDEKLFF
many	TRBJ2-7	TRBV20-1	TRBD2	TGCAGTGCTAGAGTGTCGGGGGGCGAGCAGTACTTC	CSARVSGGEQYF
few	TRBJ1-2	TRBV6-4	NA	TGTGCCAGCAGTGCGGGCGGACTAGATCCCTTCTATGGCTACACCTTC	CASSAGGLDPFYGYTF
NA	TRBJ1-1	TRBV12-5	NA	TGTGCTATTGGGCGCGAAGGGGAGAACACTGAAGCTTTCTTT	CAIGREGENTEAFF
many	TRBJ2-7	TRBV7-9	NA	TGTGCCAGCAGCCCGCGGGACGGGGGCGACGAGCAGTACTTC	CASSPRDGGDEQYF
few	TRBJ1-1	TRBV20-1	NA	TGCAGTGCTAGTGGAAGGGTGGGTGTCCCGGAAGCTTTCTTT	CSASGRVGVPEAFF
many	TRBJ2-7	TRBV12-3/TRBV12-4	NA	TGTGCCAGCAGTTATCGGATCGTCCCCTACGAGCAGTACTTC	CASSYRIVPYEQYF
NA	TRBJ2-1	TRBV30	TRBD2	TGTGCCTGGAGTGTAGCTAGCGGGGGCGCCTACGAGCAGTTCTTC	CAWSVASGGAYEQFF
few	TRBJ1-2	TRBV24-1	NA	TGTGCCACCAGTGAGGCCGGGACGCAGAACTATGGCTACACCTTC	CATSEAGTQNYGYTF
NA	TRBJ1-3	TRBV5-1	NA	TGCGCCAGCAGCTTGGATGGAGACTCTGGAAACACCATATATTTT	CASSLDGDSGNTIYF
many	TRBJ2-5	TRBV7-2	TRBD2	TGTGCCAGCAGCTGGAGCGGGGACCGGGGGGAGACCCAGTACTTC	CASSWSGDRGETQYF
NA	TRBJ2-3	TRBV28	TRBD2	TGTGCCAGCAGTTTAAATCAGCAAAAGCGGGGCGTGCAGTATTTT	CASSLNQQKRGVQYF
NA	TRBJ2-1	TRBV30	NA	TGTGCCTGGAGTGGAGGGTTGGGATTAGGCAATGAGCCGTTCTTC	CAWSGGLGLGNEPFF
many	TRBJ2-1	TRBV25-1	TRBD1	TGTGCCAGCAGTGAATCGGGGACAGGGGTCAATGAGCAGTTCTTC	CASSESGTGVNEQFF
few	TRBJ2-7	TRBV5-1	TRBD1	TGCGCCAGCAACCCGGGACAGGGTGGCGACGAGCAGTACTTC	CASNPGQGGDEQYF
NA	TRBJ1-5	TRBV29-1	NA	TGCAGCGAAGAGACCACCCAGCATTTT	CSEETTQHF
few	TRBJ2-5	TRBV6-5	TRBD2	TGTGCCAGCAGTTACTCCGGGACTAACTACAATGAGCAGTACTTC	CASSYSGTNYNEQYF
NA	TRBJ1-6	TRBV6-6	TRBD1	TGTGCCAGCAGCAGGGACAGGGACTATTCACCCCTCCACTTT	CASSRDRDYSPLHF
NA	TRBJ1-2	TRBV12-3/TRBV12-4	NA	TGTGCCAGCAGTCAATCACCTCCCCTTCCTATGGTCGGCTACACCTTC	CASSQSPPLPMVGYTF
NA	TRBJ2-7	TRBV5-4	TRBD1	TGTGCCAGCAGACCAGGGACAGGGCACGTCTACGAGCAGTACTTC	CASRPGTGHVYEQYF
many	TRBJ2-1	TRBV5-5	NA	TGTGCCAGCAGCAGGGACTTCAATGAGCAGTTCTTC	CASSRDFNEQFF
NA	TRBJ2-4	TRBV7-2	NA	TGTGCCAGCGGCATGGGACAACACGGCATTCAGTACTTC	CASGMGQHGIQYF
NA	TRBJ2-7	TRBV5-1	TRBD2	TGCGCCAGCAGCTTCTCGCGACTAGCGGGGGCCTACGAGCAGTACTTC	CASSFSRLAGAYEQYF
NA	TRBJ2-7	TRBV4-1	NA	TGCGCCAGCAGCCGGGGCCCGGGAGTGGAATACGAGCAGTACTTC	CASSRGPGVEYEQYF
NA	TRBJ2-3	TRBV5-1	NA	TGCGCCAGCAGCTCCCGGGGTACAGATACGCGGTATTTT	CASSSRGTDTRYF
NA	TRBJ2-5	TRBV4-1	NA	TGCGCCAGCAGCCAAGTAACGGGACACCAAGAGACCCAGTACTTC	CASSQVTGHQETQYF
few	TRBJ2-1	TRBV20-1	NA	TGCAGTGCTGTCCACAATGAGCAGTTCTTC	CSAVHNEQFF
few	TRBJ2-1	TRBV12-3/TRBV12-4	NA	TGTGCCAGCATAATCGGGGGTGCCTACAATGAGCAGTTCTTC	CASIIGGAYNEQFF
many	TRBJ2-1	TRBV7-2	NA	TGTGCCAGCAGCCCTGAGACCCATGAGCAGTTCTTC	CASSPETHEQFF
NA	TRBJ2-1	TRBV28	NA	TGTGCCAGCAGCTCACCGGGTAACAGGGCGTACAATGAGCAGTTCTTC	CASSSPGNRAYNEQFF
few	TRBJ1-4	TRBV12-3/TRBV12-4	NA	TGTGCCAGCAGTTTAGAAGGCGGGACCTTGGAAAAACTGTTTTTT	CASSLEGGTLEKLFF
few	TRBJ1-1	TRBV12-3/TRBV12-4	TRBD1	TGTGCCAGCACCAGACAGGGTTGGACTGAAGCTTTCTTT	CASTRQGWTEAFF
NA	TRBJ2-1	TRBV28	TRBD1	TGTGCCAGCAGTTGCGGGGACAGGGGGATGAATGAGCAGTTCTTC	CASSCGDRGMNEQFF
NA	TRBJ2-4	TRBV18	TRBD1	TGTGCCAGCTCACCTATGGACAGGGAGCGTCAGTACTTC	CASSPMDRERQYF
many	TRBJ1-5	TRBV20-1	TRBD1	TGCAGTGCTGGCGACAGGGTAAGGAATCAGCCCCAGCATTTT	CSAGDRVRNQPQHF